The subject of this entry is one T cell receptor (beta chain). This sample is part of a study of blood T cell repertoires in COVID-19. Across the study: Material from acute and convalescent COVID-19 was sourced from the United States, Italy and Spain. Sources were T cells, B-cell-depleted T cells, or PBMCs; the material itself was cDNA or gDNA.

Germline-derived CDR1 and CDR2 are LNHNV and YYDKDF (reference sequence). CDR3 length equals 15 residues. The V gene end was trimmed by 0 bases and the J gene end by 2 bases; junction bases not matched to a gene: 2. In the authors' methods: Reference gene primer amplification yielded estimated nucleated cell counts. Clones were sequenced by immunoSEQ multiplex PCR, and TCRdb holds only the in-frame ones, with some missing. Clone size and the V and J calls come from that table; the DNA yielded D and trimming. The sample lists fewer than 350,000 clones; approximately 91% were seen once. Input material: peripheral blood. This sequence originates from a man aged 18 to 35 with active or convalescent COVID-19. The chain uses TRBV15 and TRBJ2-3; TRBD2 matches 7 bases. CDR3 loop: CATSRELAYTDTQYF. Here the CDR3 DNA reads TGTGCCACCAGCAGAGAACTAGCGTACACAGATACGCAGTATTTT.